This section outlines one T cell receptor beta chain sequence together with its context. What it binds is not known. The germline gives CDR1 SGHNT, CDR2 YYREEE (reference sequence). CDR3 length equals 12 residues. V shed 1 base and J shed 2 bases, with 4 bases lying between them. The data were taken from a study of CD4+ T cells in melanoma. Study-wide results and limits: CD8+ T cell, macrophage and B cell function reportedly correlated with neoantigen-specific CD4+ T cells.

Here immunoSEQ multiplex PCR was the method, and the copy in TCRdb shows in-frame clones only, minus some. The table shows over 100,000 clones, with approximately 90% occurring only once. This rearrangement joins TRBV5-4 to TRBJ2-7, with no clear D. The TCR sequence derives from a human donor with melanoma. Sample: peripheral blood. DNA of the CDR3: TGTGCCAGCAGCTTGTTTCCCTACGAGCAGTACTTC. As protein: CASSLFPYEQYF.